Following are 14 T cell receptor beta chains from one sample sequenced in a study of blood T cell repertoires in COVID-19. Data came from immunoSEQ multiplex PCR; TCRdb stores just in-frame clones and leaves some out. The sample yields under 200,000 clones, around 90% seen once. Sequenced input: peripheral blood. All receptors derive from a woman aged 55-70 years who had recovered from COVID-19.

The chain employs TRBV5-1 and TRBJ1-4; no reliable D call. With 7 bases removed from V and 3 bases from J, the gap between germline ends came to 10 bases. The CDR3 is 13 amino acids. Germline CDR1 is SGHRS and CDR2 is YFSETQ. The CDR3 sequence: CASSGAPNEKLFF. The CDR3 DNA sequence: TGCGCCAGCTCGGGAGCCCCTAATGAAAAACTGTTTTTT.

The CDR3 nucleotides are TGTGCCAGCAGAGGGTCAGGGCGCCCAGGGGCCAACGTCCTGACTTTC. Translated, it gives CASRGSGRPGANVLTF. The rearrangement joins TRBV2 to TRBJ2-6; tentatively, D is TRBD1 (5 bases). The CDR3 is 16 amino acids. The germline V gene encodes CDR1 SNHLY and CDR2 FYNNEI. V shed 6 bases and J shed 4 bases, with 16 bases lying between them.

This chain joins TRBV4-1 and TRBJ2-7; 8 bases fit TRBD2. The CDR3 runs 16 residues. Trimming at V came to 3 bases and at J to 4 bases, leaving 11 bases not matched to a gene. Per the germline V gene, CDR1 is MGHRA and CDR2 is YSYEKL. In nucleotides, the CDR3 is TGCGCCAGCAGCCACATCGGGGGGGCCAGGTTGTACGAGCAGTACTTC. This translates into CASSHIGGARLYEQYF.

The chain employs TRBV6-5 and TRBJ1-5; 7 nucleotides match TRBD1. The CDR3 runs 15 residues. J was trimmed by 7 bases and V by 6 bases; bases with no gene match: 12. Germline V lookup: CDR1 MNHEY, CDR2 SVGAGI. The CDR3 region is CASRTGARVGQPQHF. In DNA form, the CDR3 reads TGTGCCAGCAGAACAGGGGCCCGAGTAGGACAGCCCCAGCATTTT.

In regard to this clone: Other DNA sequences from this sample encode an identical CDR3 as well. V usage is TRBV5-1 and J usage is TRBJ1-4, with a tentative D call TRBD1 (6 bases). The V gene's germline CDR1 is SGHRS and CDR2 YFSETQ. Trimming removed 0 bases at V and 4 bases at J, with 10 bases between. The CDR3 runs 15 residues. The CDR3 region has the DNA TGCGCCAGCAGCTTGGGAGGACAGAGTAATGAAAAACTGTTTTTT. It specifies CASSLGGQSNEKLFF. Full variable domain (missing parts from reference TRBV5-1 and TRBJ1-4): KAGVTQTPRYLIKTRGQQVTLSCSPISGHRSVSWYQQTPGQGLQFLFEYFSETQRNKGNFPGRFSGRQFSNSRSEMNVSTLELGDSALYLCASSLGGQSNEKLFFGSGTQLSVL.

This clone was detected many times. The genes are TRBV6-1 and TRBJ2-3; possible D gene TRBD1, 5 bases. The CDR3 runs to 15 residues. Germline V gene data show CDR1 as MNHNS and CDR2 as SASEGT. The germline V and J ends were trimmed by 2 bases and 2 bases, with 11 bases remaining between them. The CDR3 spells CASSELQGSTDTQYF. The CDR3 nucleotides are TGTGCCAGCAGTGAACTCCAGGGCTCCACAGATACGCAGTATTTT.

The V call is TRBV28, the J call TRBJ1-2, with 8 bases fitting TRBD1. The CDR3 is 17 residues long. CDR1 and CDR2 from the germline V gene are MDHEN and SYDVKM. V shed 6 bases and J 6 bases; nucleotides not matched to a gene: 18. CDR3 coding DNA: TGTGCCAGCAGGGGGACAATAGGACAGGGAGCTGTTCATGGCTACACCTTC. This sequence encodes CASRGTIGQGAVHGYTF.

V is TRBV5-1 and J is TRBJ1-1, with 7 positions matching TRBD1. With V trimmed by 4 bases and J by 4 bases, 10 bases remained unmatched. CDR1 and CDR2 from the germline V gene are SGHRS and YFSETQ. The CDR3 contains 15 residues. CDR3 sequence (DNA): TGCGCCAGCAGCATATGGACAGGCTCTGTCACTGAAGCTTTCTTT. Amino acid sequence: CASSIWTGSVTEAFF.

The chain recombines TRBV5-8 with TRBJ2-7, with D possibly matching TRBD1 (5 bases). Germline V CDR1 and CDR2: SGHTS, YDEGEE. This CDR3 is 13 amino acids long. V lost 2 bases to trimming and J lost 2 bases, with 8 bases between them. CDR3 amino acids: CASSFGATYEQYF. The CDR3 DNA is TGTGCCAGCAGCTTTGGGGCAACCTACGAGCAGTACTTC.

V is TRBV5-1 and J is TRBJ2-2; maybe TRBD1 (5 bases). Germline V gives CDR1 SGHRS, CDR2 YFSETQ. The length of the CDR3 is 16 residues. V dropped 2 bases and J dropped 1 base, with 12 bases sitting between them. CDR3 protein: CASSLGETGNTGELFF. The CDR3 DNA reads as TGCGCCAGCAGCTTAGGAGAAACAGGGAACACCGGGGAGCTGTTTTTT.

The V and J genes are TRBV27 and TRBJ2-1; 8 bases line up with TRBD2. V gave up 1 base and J gave up 5 bases; unmatched junction bases: 4. The germline CDR1 and CDR2 sequences are MNHEY and SMNVEV (reference sequence). The CDR3 runs 15 residues. CDR3 amino acids: CASSLYGGADNEQFF. Here the CDR3 DNA reads TGTGCCAGCAGTTTATACGGGGGGGCCGACAATGAGCAGTTCTTC.

The chain joins TRBV28 to TRBJ1-2, with D maybe TRBD1 (5 bases). V lost 6 bases and J lost 0, with 11 bases in between. This CDR3 comprises 14 residues. From germline, CDR1 is MDHEN and CDR2 SYDVKM. The CDR3 sequence: CASRGGPTNYGYTF. CDR3 DNA: TGTGCCAGCAGGGGGGGACCGACTAACTATGGCTACACCTTC.

This clone was seen a handful of times. V is TRBV27 and J is TRBJ2-7; D gene unclear. Germline values: CDR1 MNHEY, CDR2 SMNVEV (reference sequence). CDR3 size: 11 residues. The V end lost 4 bases, the J end lost 3 bases, and 4 bases lay between the germline ends. CDR3 bases: TGTGCCAGCAGTTCCAACTACGAGCAGTACTTC. Translated, it gives CASSSNYEQYF.

The rearrangement joins TRBV5-4 to TRBJ2-1; possible D gene TRBD2, 6 bases. The CDR3 is 12 amino acids. Germline V gives CDR1 SGHNT, CDR2 YYREEE (reference sequence). The CDR3 loop reads CAAGSSYNEQFF. Written as DNA, the CDR3 is TGTGCGGCGGGAAGCTCCTACAATGAGCAGTTCTTC.